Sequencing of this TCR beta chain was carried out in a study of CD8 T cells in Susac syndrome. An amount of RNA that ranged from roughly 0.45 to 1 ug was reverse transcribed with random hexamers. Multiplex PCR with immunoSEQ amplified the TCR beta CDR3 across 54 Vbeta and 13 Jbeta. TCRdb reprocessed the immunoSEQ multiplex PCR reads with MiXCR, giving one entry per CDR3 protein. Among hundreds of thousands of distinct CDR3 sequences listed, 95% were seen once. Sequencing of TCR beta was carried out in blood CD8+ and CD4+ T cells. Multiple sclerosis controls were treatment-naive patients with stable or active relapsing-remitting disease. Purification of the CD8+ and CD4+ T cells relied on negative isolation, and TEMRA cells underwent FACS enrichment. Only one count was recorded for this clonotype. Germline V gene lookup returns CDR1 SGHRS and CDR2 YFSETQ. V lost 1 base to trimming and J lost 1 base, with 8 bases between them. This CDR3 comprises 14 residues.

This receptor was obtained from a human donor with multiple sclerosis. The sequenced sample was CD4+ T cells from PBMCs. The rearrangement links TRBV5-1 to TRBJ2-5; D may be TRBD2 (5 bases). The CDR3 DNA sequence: TGCGCCAGCAGCTTGTCCGGGATCCAAGAGACCCAGTACTTC. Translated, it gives CASSLSGIQETQYF. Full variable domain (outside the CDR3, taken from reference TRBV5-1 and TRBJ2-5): KAGVTQTPRYLIKTRGQQVTLSCSPISGHRSVSWYQQTPGQGLQFLFEYFSETQRNKGNFPGRFSGRQFSNSRSEMNVSTLELGDSALYLCASSLSGIQETQYFGPGTRLLVL.